A selection of T cell receptor beta chains follows, all from one sample in a study of cytomegalovirus exposure and HLA in healthy donors. Repertoires were generated with immunoSEQ multiplex PCR, while TCRdb's copy carries only in-frame clones and drops some. This sample has about 150,000 clones, with roughly 82% found just once. The specimen sequenced was PBMCs. The source of these receptors is a male donor in good health and CMV-seronegative. The CDR3 runs from the conserved cysteine through the conserved F or W. Each record gives: J gene, clone size, V gene, D gene, CDR3 DNA, CDR3 protein. A D gene is named only where the DNA matches it firmly. A row's size may be missing; if present it is once, few, many or a size class.

J: TRBJ2-7
size: .
V: TRBV4-1
D: TRBD2
DNA: TGCGCCAGCAGCCGCCTCGGCAAGCGGGAGGGCAGGGTTTCACGCGAGCAGTACTTC
CDR3: CASSRLGKREGRVSREQYF

J: TRBJ2-1
size: .
V: TRBV28
D: TRBD2
DNA: TGTGCCAGCAGTTTAGAAGGCGGGAGGGCCAGCAATGAGCAGTTCTTC
CDR3: CASSLEGGRASNEQFF

J: TRBJ2-1
size: .
V: TRBV11-2
D: TRBD2
DNA: TGTGCCAGCAGCCCGGGACTAGCGGGTAACAATGAGCAGTTCTTC
CDR3: CASSPGLAGNNEQFF

J: TRBJ2-7
size: .
V: TRBV4-1
D: .
DNA: TGCGCCAGCAGCTCCAGTATAAGCTCCTACGAGCAGTACTTC
CDR3: CASSSSISSYEQYF

J: TRBJ2-5
size: .
V: TRBV11-2
D: TRBD2
DNA: TGTGCCAGCAGCCAGGGACTAGCGGGAGGGCCGGAGACCCAGTACTTC
CDR3: CASSQGLAGGPETQYF

J: TRBJ2-7
size: once
V: TRBV6-5
D: .
DNA: TGTGCCAGCAGTTACTACGAGGGAAGCGCCTACGAGCAGTACTTC
CDR3: CASSYYEGSAYEQYF

J: TRBJ2-3
size: .
V: TRBV11-3
D: TRBD1
DNA: TGTGCCAGCAGCTTAGACGGACAGGGGGGTACGCAGTATTTT
CDR3: CASSLDGQGGTQYF

J: TRBJ1-1
size: .
V: TRBV14
D: .
DNA: TGTGCCAGCAGCCGATCCCTGGGAGCCACTGAAGCTTTCTTT
CDR3: CASSRSLGATEAFF

J: TRBJ1-1
size: .
V: TRBV6-5
D: .
DNA: TGTGCCAGCAGTTACTCCACAGTTACGAACACTGAAGCTTTCTTT
CDR3: CASSYSTVTNTEAFF

J: TRBJ1-1
size: .
V: TRBV20-1
D: .
DNA: TGCAGTGTTCGGGAGAACACTGAAGCTTTCTTT
CDR3: CSVRENTEAFF

J: TRBJ2-3
size: few
V: TRBV4-2
D: .
DNA: TGTGCCAGCAGCCAAGAAGGCGCAGGGTGGGTAACTGATACGCAGTATTTT
CDR3: CASSQEGAGWVTDTQYF

J: TRBJ2-5
size: .
V: TRBV7-9
D: TRBD2
DNA: TGTGCCAGCAGCTTAGGTAGCGGGGGCATACAAGAGACCCAGTACTTC
CDR3: CASSLGSGGIQETQYF

J: TRBJ2-1
size: .
V: TRBV7-9
D: TRBD2
DNA: TGTGCCAGCAGCTTCCTCCCGGGACTAGCGGGAGCAGAGGCGAGTGAGCAGTTCTTC
CDR3: CASSFLPGLAGAEASEQFF

J: TRBJ1-4
size: .
V: TRBV18
D: TRBD1
DNA: TGTGCCAGCTCACCGGGACAGGGGAAGCTCGTTAAACTGTTTTTT
CDR3: CASSPGQGKLVKLFF

J: TRBJ2-7
size: .
V: TRBV15
D: .
DNA: TGTGCCACCAGCGGGGGACTGACATACGAGCAGTACTTC
CDR3: CATSGGLTYEQYF

J: TRBJ2-1
size: .
V: TRBV6-5
D: .
DNA: TGTGCCAGCAGCCCAACAACCGGGGAAAGCGGTTTCTTC
CDR3: CASSPTTGESGFF

J: TRBJ1-1
size: .
V: TRBV10-3
D: .
DNA: TGTGCCATCAGTGAGTCGGACAGATTCAAAAACACTGAAGCTTTCTTT
CDR3: CAISESDRFKNTEAFF

J: TRBJ2-4
size: .
V: TRBV6-6
D: .
DNA: TGTGCCAGCAGGCGAGACAGCTACATTCAGTACTTC
CDR3: CASRRDSYIQYF

J: TRBJ1-2
size: .
V: TRBV6-5
D: TRBD1
DNA: TGTGCCAGCATCCCTACAGGGGGCGTCTATGGCTACACCTTC
CDR3: CASIPTGGVYGYTF

J: TRBJ1-1
size: .
V: TRBV4-1
D: TRBD1
DNA: TGCGCCAGCAGCTTTGGACAGGGGGCTAATGAAGCTTTCTTT
CDR3: CASSFGQGANEAFF

J: TRBJ2-5
size: .
V: TRBV18
D: TRBD1
DNA: TGTGCCAGCACAACAGGGGGAGAGACCCAGTACTTC
CDR3: CASTTGGETQYF

J: TRBJ2-7
size: few
V: TRBV29-1
D: TRBD1
DNA: TGCAGCGCGACAGGGGATAACTACGAGCAGTACTTC
CDR3: CSATGDNYEQYF

J: TRBJ2-2
size: .
V: TRBV5-1
D: TRBD1
DNA: TGCGCCAGCAGCTCGGGACAGCCCACCGGGGAGCTGTTTTTT
CDR3: CASSSGQPTGELFF

J: TRBJ1-2
size: once
V: TRBV5-6
D: .
DNA: TGTGCCAGCAGCCCCCCGCAGGTCCCCCGCGGCTACACCTTC
CDR3: CASSPPQVPRGYTF

J: TRBJ1-1
size: once
V: TRBV7-6
D: .
DNA: TGTGCCAGCAGCTTAGCCGTGGCGGGGAGTGCTGAAGCTTTCTTT
CDR3: CASSLAVAGSAEAFF

J: TRBJ2-5
size: .
V: TRBV6-1
D: TRBD2
DNA: TGTGCCAGCAGTGGGACTAGCGGGAAAGGAGAGACCCAGTACTTC
CDR3: CASSGTSGKGETQYF

J: TRBJ2-7
size: .
V: TRBV28
D: TRBD2
DNA: TGTGCCAGCAGTTTAAAGCTAGCGGGAGGGTACGAGCAGTACTTC
CDR3: CASSLKLAGGYEQYF

J: TRBJ1-2
size: few
V: TRBV9
D: .
DNA: TGTGCCAGCAGCGGAGACAGCAATGGCTACACCTTC
CDR3: CASSGDSNGYTF

J: TRBJ2-5
size: .
V: TRBV2
D: .
DNA: TGTGCCAGCACCAGGGGAGAGACCCAGTACTTC
CDR3: CASTRGETQYF

J: TRBJ2-7
size: few
V: TRBV5-1
D: .
DNA: TGCGCCAGCAGCTCGGACATCGTCTACGAGCAGTACTTC
CDR3: CASSSDIVYEQYF

J: TRBJ2-4
size: once
V: TRBV19
D: .
DNA: TGTGCCACCGAGGCGGGAAACATTCAGTACTTC
CDR3: CATEAGNIQYF

J: TRBJ2-3
size: .
V: TRBV6-5
D: .
DNA: TGTGCCAGCAGTTACCAACTCCTTGACGGAGAAGATACGCAGTATTTT
CDR3: CASSYQLLDGEDTQYF

J: TRBJ2-7
size: .
V: TRBV6-1
D: .
DNA: TGTGCCAGCAGGCCAGTAGGGGGAGGGTCCTACGAGCAGTACTTC
CDR3: CASRPVGGGSYEQYF